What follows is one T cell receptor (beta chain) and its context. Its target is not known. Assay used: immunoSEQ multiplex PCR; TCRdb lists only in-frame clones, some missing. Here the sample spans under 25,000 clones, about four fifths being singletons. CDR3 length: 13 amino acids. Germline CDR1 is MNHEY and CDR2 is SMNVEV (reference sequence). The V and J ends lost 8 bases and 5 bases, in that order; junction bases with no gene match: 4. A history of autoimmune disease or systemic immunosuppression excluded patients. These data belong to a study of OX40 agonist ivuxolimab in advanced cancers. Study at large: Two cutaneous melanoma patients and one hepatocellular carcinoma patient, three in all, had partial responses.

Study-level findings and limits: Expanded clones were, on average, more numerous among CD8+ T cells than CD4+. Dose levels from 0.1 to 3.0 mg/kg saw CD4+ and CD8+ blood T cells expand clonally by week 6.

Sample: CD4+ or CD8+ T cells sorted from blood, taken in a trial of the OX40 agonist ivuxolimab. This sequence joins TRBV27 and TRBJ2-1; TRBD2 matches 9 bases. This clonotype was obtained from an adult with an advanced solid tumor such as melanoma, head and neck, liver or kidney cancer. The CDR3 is CASSVAGDNEQFF. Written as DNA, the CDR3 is TGTGCCAGCTCGGTAGCGGGAGACAATGAGCAGTTCTTC.